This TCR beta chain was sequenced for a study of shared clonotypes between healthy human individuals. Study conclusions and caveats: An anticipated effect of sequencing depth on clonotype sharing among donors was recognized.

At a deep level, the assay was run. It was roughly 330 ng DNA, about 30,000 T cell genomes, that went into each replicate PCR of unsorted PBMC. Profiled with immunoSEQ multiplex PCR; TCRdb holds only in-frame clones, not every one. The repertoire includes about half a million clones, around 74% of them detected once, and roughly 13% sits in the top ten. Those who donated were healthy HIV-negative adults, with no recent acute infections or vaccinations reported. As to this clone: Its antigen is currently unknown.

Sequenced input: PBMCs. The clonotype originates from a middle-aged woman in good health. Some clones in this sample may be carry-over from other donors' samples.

CDR3: CAAGGARGETQYF. The CDR3 nucleotides read TGTGCCGCAGGGGGGGCCCGAGGGGAGACCCAGTACTTC. The rearrangement joins TRBV28 to TRBJ2-5; D tentatively reads TRBD1 or TRBD2 (7 bases each). This CDR3 is built from 13 residues. CDR1 and CDR2 from the germline V gene are MDHEN and SYDVKM. V shed 11 bases and J shed 5 bases, with 18 bases lying between them.